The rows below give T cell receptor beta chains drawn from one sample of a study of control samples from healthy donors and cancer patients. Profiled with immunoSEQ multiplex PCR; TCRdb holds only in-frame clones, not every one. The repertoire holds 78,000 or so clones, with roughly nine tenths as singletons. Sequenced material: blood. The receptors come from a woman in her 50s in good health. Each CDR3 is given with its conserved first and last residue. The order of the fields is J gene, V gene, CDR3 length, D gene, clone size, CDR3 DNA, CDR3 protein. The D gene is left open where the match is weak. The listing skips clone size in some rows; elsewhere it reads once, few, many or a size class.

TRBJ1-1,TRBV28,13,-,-,TGTGCCAGCAGGAGGAGGGTGAACACTGAAGCTTTCTTT,CASRRRVNTEAFF
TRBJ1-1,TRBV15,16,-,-,TGTGCCACCAGCGGCCGGGACGGTGACATGAACACTGAAGCTTTCTTT,CATSGRDGDMNTEAFF
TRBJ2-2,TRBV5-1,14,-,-,TGCGCCAGCAGCTGGATTGGCTTAGCCGAGTCCCTGTTTTTT,CASSWIGLAESLFF
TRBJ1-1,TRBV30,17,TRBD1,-,TGTGCCTGGAGTGGGGACCTTCACCAGGGGGACGGCACTGAAGCTTTCTTT,CAWSGDLHQGDGTEAFF
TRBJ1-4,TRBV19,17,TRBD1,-,TGTGCCAGTACCTCGTGGCTGGGGGGACAGCCTAATGAAAAACTGTTTTTT,CASTSWLGGQPNEKLFF
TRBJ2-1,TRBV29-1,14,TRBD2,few,TGCAGCGTCACGCTAGCGGGGCCCTACAATGAGCAGTTCTTC,CSVTLAGPYNEQFF
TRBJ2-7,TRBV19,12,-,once,TGTGCCAGTAGTATCGACGAAAACGAGCAGTACTTC,CASSIDENEQYF
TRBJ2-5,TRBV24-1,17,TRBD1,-,TGTGCCACCAGTGGGACAGGGGGCTTTTTTTCCCAAGAGACCCAGTACTTC,CATSGTGGFFSQETQYF
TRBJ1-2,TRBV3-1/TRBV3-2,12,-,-,TGTGCCAGCAGCCAAGTAAGCAGGGATTACACCTTC,CASSQVSRDYTF
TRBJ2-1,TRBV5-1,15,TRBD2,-,TGCGCCAGCAGCTTGGCTAGCGGGGTCTACAATGAGCAGTTCTTC,CASSLASGVYNEQFF
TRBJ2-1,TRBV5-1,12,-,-,TGCGCCAGCAGCTTGCGAATCAATGAGCAGTTCTTC,CASSLRINEQFF
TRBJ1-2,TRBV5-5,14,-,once,TGTGCCAGCAGCTTGGACAGAACTAACTATGGCTACACCTTC,CASSLDRTNYGYTF
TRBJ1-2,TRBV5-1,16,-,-,TGCGCCAGCGGCTCTTTAGAACGGAGGGGATACTATGGCTACACCTTC,CASGSLERRGYYGYTF
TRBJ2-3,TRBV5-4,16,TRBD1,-,TGTGCCAGCAGCTTGGCCCCGGACAGGTCAGGAGATACGCAGTATTTT,CASSLAPDRSGDTQYF
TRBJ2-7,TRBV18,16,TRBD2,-,TGTGCCAGCTCACCGAAGGGTCTAGCGGACTCCTACGAGCAGTACTTC,CASSPKGLADSYEQYF
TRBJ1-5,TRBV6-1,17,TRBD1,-,TGTGCCAGCAGTGGAAAGGGTTTGACAGGGGGGAATCAGCCCCAGCATTTT,CASSGKGLTGGNQPQHF
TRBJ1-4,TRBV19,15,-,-,TGTGCCAGTAGTATAGTTCGGCAATCTAATGAAAAACTGTTTTTT,CASSIVRQSNEKLFF
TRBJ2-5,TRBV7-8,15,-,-,TGTGCCAGCAGCTTATCGGCAGGGGAATTTGAGACCCAGTACTTC,CASSLSAGEFETQYF
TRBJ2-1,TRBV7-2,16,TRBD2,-,TGTGCCAGCAGCTTATCGGCTAGCGGGAACGGATATGAGCAGTTCTTC,CASSLSASGNGYEQFF
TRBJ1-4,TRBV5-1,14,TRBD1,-,TGCGCCAGCAGCTTCGGGACAGATCCTGAAAAACTGTTTTTT,CASSFGTDPEKLFF
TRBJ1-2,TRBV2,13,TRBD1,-,TGTGCCAGCAGCATGGACAGGGCTCCTGGCTACACCTTC,CASSMDRAPGYTF
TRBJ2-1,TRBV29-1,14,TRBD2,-,TGCAGCGTACTCTTAGCGGGAGGGTGGAATGAGCAGTTCTTC,CSVLLAGGWNEQFF
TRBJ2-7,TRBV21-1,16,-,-,TGTGCCAGCAGCAAAAGGGGGACTAGTTTCGGCTACGAGCAGTACTTC,CASSKRGTSFGYEQYF
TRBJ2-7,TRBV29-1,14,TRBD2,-,TGCAGCGTTGAGAAGCTAGCGGGAGTATACGAGCAGTACTTC,CSVEKLAGVYEQYF
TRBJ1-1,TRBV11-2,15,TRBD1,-,TGTGCCAGCAGCTTAATCCAAGAACGGACAGGAAAAGCTTTCTTT,CASSLIQERTGKAFF
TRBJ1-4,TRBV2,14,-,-,TGTGCCAGCAGTGAAGATTGGGCAGTCGGAAAACTGTTTTTT,CASSEDWAVGKLFF
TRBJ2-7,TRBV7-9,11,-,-,TGTGCCAGCAGCTTAAGCTACGAGCAGTACTTC,CASSLSYEQYF
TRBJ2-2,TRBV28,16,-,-,TGTGCCAGCAGTTTTTGGCGAACAACGACCCCGGGGATGCTGTTTTTT,CASSFWRTTTPGMLFF
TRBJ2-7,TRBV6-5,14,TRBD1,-,TGTGCCAGCAGTAGGGACAGGGACTACTACGAGCAGTACTTC,CASSRDRDYYEQYF
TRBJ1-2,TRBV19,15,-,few,TGTGCCAGTAGTATAATCGGGATCTCTAACTATGGCTACACCTTC,CASSIIGISNYGYTF
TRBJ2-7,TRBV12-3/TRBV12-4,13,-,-,TGTGCCAGCAGTAGGGACGGCGGCTACGAGCAGTACTTC,CASSRDGGYEQYF
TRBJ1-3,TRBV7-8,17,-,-,TGTGCCAGCAGCTTAGTTCCAGGGGTGTCAGGTGGAAACACCATATATTTT,CASSLVPGVSGGNTIYF
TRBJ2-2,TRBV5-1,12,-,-,TGCGCCAGACAAGAGGACACCGGGGAGCTGTTTTTT,CARQEDTGELFF
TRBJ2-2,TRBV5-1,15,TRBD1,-,TGCGCCAGCAGCGCGACAGGGGGTTGGACCGGGGAGCTGTTTTTT,CASSATGGWTGELFF
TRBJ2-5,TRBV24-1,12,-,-,TGTGCCACCAGTGATGATCCAGAGACCCAGTACTTC,CATSDDPETQYF
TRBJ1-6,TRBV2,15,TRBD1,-,TGTGCCAGCACCTTAACAGGGGACCCGGGTTCACCCCTCCACTTT,CASTLTGDPGSPLHF
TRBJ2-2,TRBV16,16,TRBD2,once,TGTGCCAGCAGCCCTAAGACTAGCGGATCCACCGGGGAGCTGTTTTTT,CASSPKTSGSTGELFF
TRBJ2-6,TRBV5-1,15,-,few,TGCGCCAGCAGCGACGGCGGAGCAGGGGCCAACGTCCTGACTTTC,CASSDGGAGANVLTF
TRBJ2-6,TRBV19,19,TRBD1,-,TGTGCCAGTACCTTATCTGGGTCGGGACAGGGGAGCGGGGCCAACGTCCTGACTTTC,CASTLSGSGQGSGANVLTF
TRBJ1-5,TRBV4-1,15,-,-,TGCGCCAGCAGCCAAGATGGCCAGGGGTATCAGCCCCAGCATTTT,CASSQDGQGYQPQHF
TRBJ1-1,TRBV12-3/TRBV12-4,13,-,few,TGTGCCAGCAGTGCAGAGATGAACACTGAAGCTTTCTTT,CASSAEMNTEAFF
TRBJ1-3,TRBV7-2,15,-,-,TGTGCCAGCAGCTTAGATGGTTCTTTAGGAAACACCATATATTTT,CASSLDGSLGNTIYF
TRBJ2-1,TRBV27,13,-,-,TGTGCCAGCAGTTTGAGAGGGATCGATGAGCAGTTCTTC,CASSLRGIDEQFF
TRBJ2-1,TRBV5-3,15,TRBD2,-,TGTGCCAGAAGCTCCCTAGCGGGAGGGCGGTATGAGCAGTTCTTC,CARSSLAGGRYEQFF
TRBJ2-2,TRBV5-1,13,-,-,TGCGCCACCCGGGACCAAGGGCGCGGGGAGCTGTTTTTT,CATRDQGRGELFF